The present TCR beta chain was sequenced within a study of naive and memory T cell subsets. Study findings and constraints: The RNA method is potentially sensitive to activation and differentiation changes.

The SP2 primer and nested alpha and beta constant region primers amplified ligated cDNA in four rounds. TCRdb re-derived calls from the UMI-ligation and nested PCR reads in MiXCR, one entry per CDR3 protein. Of some 26,000 distinct CDR3 sequences listed, about 5.2% were seen once; the top ten hold around 7%. A UMI-containing oligonucleotide was joined by 3' ligation to the TCR cDNA template. This clonotype was seen at least ten times. Its antigen is unknown. CDR1 is MDHEN, CDR2 SYDVKM, per germline. The CDR3 is 13 amino acids. The ends were cut back, 3 bases at V and 1 base at J, with 6 bases in the middle.

Source material: blood. This clonotype was obtained from an adult in good health. The rearrangement links TRBV28 to TRBJ2-5, with D possibly called TRBD1 or TRBD2 (5 bases each). CDR3 DNA: TGTGCCAGCAGTTTGGGGGTCCAAGAGACCCAGTACTTC. As protein: CASSLGVQETQYF.